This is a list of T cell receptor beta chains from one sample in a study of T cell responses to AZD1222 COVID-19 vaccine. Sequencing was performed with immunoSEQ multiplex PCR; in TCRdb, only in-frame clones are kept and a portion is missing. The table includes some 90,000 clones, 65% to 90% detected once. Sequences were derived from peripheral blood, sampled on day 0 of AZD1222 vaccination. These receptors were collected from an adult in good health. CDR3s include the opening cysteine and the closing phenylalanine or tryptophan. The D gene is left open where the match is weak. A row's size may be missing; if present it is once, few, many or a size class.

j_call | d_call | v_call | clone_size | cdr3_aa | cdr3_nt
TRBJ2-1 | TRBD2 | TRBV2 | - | CASVGGRDEQFF | TGTGCCAGCGTTGGCGGGAGGGATGAGCAGTTCTTC
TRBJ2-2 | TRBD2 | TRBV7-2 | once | CASSLVRGAAAGELFF | TGTGCCAGCAGCTTAGTGCGGGGGGCGGCTGCCGGGGAGCTGTTTTTT
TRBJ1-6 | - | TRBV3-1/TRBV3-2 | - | CASSPGTIRPPLHF | TGTGCCAGCAGCCCCGGGACAATACGGCCACCCCTCCACTTT
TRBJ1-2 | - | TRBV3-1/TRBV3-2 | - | CASSLVVTGIDGYTF | TGTGCCAGCAGTTTGGTTGTCACAGGGATTGATGGCTACACCTTC
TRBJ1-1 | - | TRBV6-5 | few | CASNSRFHTEAFF | TGTGCCAGCAATTCGAGGTTTCACACTGAAGCTTTCTTT
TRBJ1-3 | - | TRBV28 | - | CASSFLRDTSGNTIYF | TGTGCCAGCAGTTTCTTGCGGGACACCTCTGGAAACACCATATATTTT
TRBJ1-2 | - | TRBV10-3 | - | CAISEERSIYGYTF | TGTGCCATCAGTGAGGAACGCAGCATCTATGGCTACACCTTC
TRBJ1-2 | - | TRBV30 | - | CASPGPYYGYTF | TGTGCCTCCCCGGGGCCCTACTATGGCTACACCTTC
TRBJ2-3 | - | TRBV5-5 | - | CASSSWREGDTQYF | TGTGCCAGCAGCTCCTGGAGGGAAGGAGATACGCAGTATTTT
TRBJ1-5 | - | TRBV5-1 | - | CASSPILGGQPQHF | TGCGCCAGCAGCCCCATCTTAGGGGGTCAGCCCCAGCATTTT
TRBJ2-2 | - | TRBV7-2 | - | CASSLTQRDTNTGELFF | TGTGCCAGCAGCCTAACACAGCGGGACACGAACACCGGGGAGCTGTTTTTT
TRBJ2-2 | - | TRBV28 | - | CASSVGQRELFF | TGTGCCAGCAGTGTAGGACAGCGGGAGCTGTTTTTT
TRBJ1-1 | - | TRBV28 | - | CASTSRTFIGAFF | TGTGCCAGCACCTCAAGGACATTTATAGGTGCTTTCTTT
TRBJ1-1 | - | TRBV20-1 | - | CSASRPGYTEAFF | TGCAGTGCTAGTAGGCCGGGGTACACTGAAGCTTTCTTT
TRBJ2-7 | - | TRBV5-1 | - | CASSLMGPSSGEQYF | TGCGCCAGCAGCTTGATGGGGCCAAGCAGTGGCGAGCAGTACTTC
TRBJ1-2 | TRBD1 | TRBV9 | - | CASSVETGDGYTF | TGTGCCAGCAGCGTAGAAACAGGGGATGGCTACACCTTC
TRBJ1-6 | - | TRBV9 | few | CASSATTTDSPLHF | TGTGCCAGCAGCGCCACCACCACGGATTCACCCCTCCACTTT
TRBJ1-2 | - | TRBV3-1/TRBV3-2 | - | CASSQDYGARGYTF | TGTGCCAGCAGCCAAGATTACGGGGCTAGGGGCTACACCTTC
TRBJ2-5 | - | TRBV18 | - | CASSPPWDPKLTQYF | TGTGCCAGCTCACCACCGTGGGACCCCAAGCTGACCCAGTACTTC
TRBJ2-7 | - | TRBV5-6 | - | CASSPVHRVHEQYF | TGTGCCAGCAGCCCGGTCCACAGGGTCCACGAGCAGTACTTC
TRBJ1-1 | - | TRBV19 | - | CASSLQGNTEAFF | TGTGCCAGTAGTTTACAGGGGAACACTGAAGCTTTCTTT
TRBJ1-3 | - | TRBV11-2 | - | CASTHLPGNTIYF | TGTGCCAGCACCCACTTGCCGGGAAACACCATATATTTT
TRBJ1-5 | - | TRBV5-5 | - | CASSPVGRDGQPQHF | TGTGCCAGCAGTCCTGTCGGGAGGGACGGGCAGCCCCAGCATTTT
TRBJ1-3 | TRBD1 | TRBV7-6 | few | CASSLAQGAGNTIYF | TGTGCCAGCAGCTTAGCGCAGGGGGCTGGAAACACCATATATTTT
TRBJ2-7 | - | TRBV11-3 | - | CASSLVGASRIYEQYF | TGTGCCAGCAGCTTAGTTGGTGCCTCCAGAATCTACGAGCAGTACTTC
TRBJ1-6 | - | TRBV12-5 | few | CASGLDLNSPLHF | TGTGCTAGTGGTTTGGACTTGAATTCACCCCTCCACTTT
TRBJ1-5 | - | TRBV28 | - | CASSFGGSNPNQPQHF | TGTGCCAGCAGTTTTGGAGGGTCTAATCCCAATCAGCCCCAGCATTTT